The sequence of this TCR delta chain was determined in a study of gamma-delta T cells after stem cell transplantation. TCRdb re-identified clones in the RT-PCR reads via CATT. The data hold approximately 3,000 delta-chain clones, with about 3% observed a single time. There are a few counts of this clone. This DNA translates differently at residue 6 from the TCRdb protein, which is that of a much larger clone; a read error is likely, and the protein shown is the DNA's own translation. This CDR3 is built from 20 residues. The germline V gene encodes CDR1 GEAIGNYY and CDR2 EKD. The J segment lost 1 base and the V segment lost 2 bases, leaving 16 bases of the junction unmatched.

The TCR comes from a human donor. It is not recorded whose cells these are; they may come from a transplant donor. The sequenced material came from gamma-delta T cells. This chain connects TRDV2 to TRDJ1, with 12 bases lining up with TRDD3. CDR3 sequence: CACDKIAGGYAVGTTDKLIF. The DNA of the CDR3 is TGTGCCTGTGACAAGATTGCTGGGGGATACGCGGTGGGTACCACCGATAAACTCATCTTT.